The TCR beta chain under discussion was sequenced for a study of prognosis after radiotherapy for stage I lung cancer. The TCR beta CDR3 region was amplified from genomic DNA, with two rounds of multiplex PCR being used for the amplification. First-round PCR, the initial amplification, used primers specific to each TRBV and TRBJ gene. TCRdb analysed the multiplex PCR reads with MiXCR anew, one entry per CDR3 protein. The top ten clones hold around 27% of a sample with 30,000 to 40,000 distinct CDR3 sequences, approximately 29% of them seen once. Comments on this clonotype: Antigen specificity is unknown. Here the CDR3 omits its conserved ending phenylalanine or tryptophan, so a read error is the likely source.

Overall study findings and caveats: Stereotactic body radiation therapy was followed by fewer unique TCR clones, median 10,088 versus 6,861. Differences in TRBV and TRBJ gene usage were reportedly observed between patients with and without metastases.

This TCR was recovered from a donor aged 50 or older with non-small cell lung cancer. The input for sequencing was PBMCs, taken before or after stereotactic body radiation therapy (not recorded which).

The CDR3 sequence is CASSIQVFNTGELFL. For the CDR3, the DNA is TGTGCCAGCAGTATACAGGTATTTAACACCGGGGAGCTGTTTCTT. This rearrangement joins TRBV6-1 to TRBJ2-2; D is possibly TRBD1 (5 bases). The germline V gene has CDR1 MNHNS and CDR2 SASEGT. This CDR3 comprises 15 residues. Trimming shortened V by 5 bases and J by 2 bases, and 12 bases separated the two germline ends.